Below, 18 T cell receptor beta chains from the same sample are listed, as sequenced in a study of cytomegalovirus exposure and HLA in healthy donors. Primers included in the PCR were 60 Vbeta and 13 Jbeta primers. The assay was immunoSEQ multiplex PCR, and TCRdb's table has in-frame clones only and misses some. Seen here are about 110,000 clones, over 60% observed once, and the top ten hold about 2.2%. What was sequenced was PBMCs. The receptors stem from a woman in her 30s in good health and CMV-seronegative.

In its sample, this clone was seen once. The gene calls are TRBV11-2 and TRBJ2-3; possibly TRBD2 for D (6 bases). The ends were cut back, 0 bases at V and 5 bases at J, with 18 bases in the middle. The CDR3 is made up of 17 amino acids. The germline V gene encodes CDR1 SGHAT and CDR2 FQNNGV. The CDR3 sequence is CASSLDLVLPGGDTQYF. The CDR3 bases are TGTGCCAGCAGCTTAGATCTAGTTCTGCCCGGGGGAGATACGCAGTATTTT. The full variable domain, rest sourced from reference TRBV11-2 and TRBJ2-3, is EAGVAQSPRYKIIEKRQSVAFWCNPISGHATLYWYQQILGQGPKLLIQFQNNGVVDDSQLPKDRFSAERLKGVDSTLKIQPAKLEDSAVYLCASSLDLVLPGGDTQYFGPGTRLTVL.

This clone turned up a few times. The chain couples TRBV2 to TRBJ2-5; 10 bases agree with TRBD1. The V gene end was trimmed by 5 bases and the J gene end by 4 bases; junction bases not matched to a gene: 10. This CDR3 spans 16 amino acids. Germline CDR1 SNHLY, CDR2 FYNNEI. This chain's CDR3 is CASSQHAGTGVETQYF. The CDR3 DNA sequence: TGTGCCAGCAGTCAACACGCCGGGACAGGGGTAGAGACCCAGTACTTC.

The chain combines TRBV5-8 with TRBJ2-3; the D is unclear. The CDR3 sequence is 12 residues long. V gave up 2 bases and J gave up 3 bases, with 4 bases separating them. Germline assignment: CDR1 SGHTS and CDR2 YDEGEE. CDR3 protein: CASSFRTDTQYF. In DNA, the CDR3 is TGTGCCAGCAGCTTTCGGACAGATACGCAGTATTTT.

The chain is built from TRBV11-2 and TRBJ2-5; D call uncertain. This CDR3 spans 13 amino acids. Germline CDR1 and CDR2: SGHAT and FQNNGV. Trimming removed 5 bases from V and 2 bases from J, with 9 bases in between. The CDR3 DNA sequence: TGTGCCAGCAGCCCCGACTGGCAAGAGACCCAGTACTTC. Translated: CASSPDWQETQYF.

The genes are TRBV28 and TRBJ2-7; 12 bases are shared with TRBD1. The junction had 3 bases not matched to a gene; V was cut back by 3 bases and J by 6 bases. The CDR3 extends over 14 amino acids. Germline CDR1 is MDHEN and CDR2 is SYDVKM. The CDR3 sequence is CASSFPGQGAEQYF. The CDR3 nucleotides are TGTGCCAGCAGTTTTCCGGGACAGGGGGCCGAGCAGTACTTC.

V is TRBV7-2 and J is TRBJ2-1; 11 bases map to TRBD1. CDR1 SGHTA and CDR2 FQGNSA come from the germline V gene. Trimming cost V 4 bases and J 9 bases; bases outside gene matches: 8. The CDR3 length is 15 residues. The CDR3 sequence: CASSYPDRGLFEQFF. CDR3 in DNA: TGTGCCAGCAGCTATCCGGACAGGGGGCTTTTTGAGCAGTTCTTC.

The gene calls are TRBV27 and TRBJ2-5; TRBD1 might be the D (6 bases). CDR3 length: 14 amino acids. Germline-derived CDR1 and CDR2 are MNHEY and SMNVEV (reference sequence). The V end was cut by 5 bases, the J end by 2 bases, with 12 bases between. This CDR3 is CASSTGQKQETQYF. For the CDR3, the DNA is TGTGCCAGCAGTACGGGACAAAAACAAGAGACCCAGTACTTC.

V gene TRBV7-9 combines with J gene TRBJ2-5; a weak D match, TRBD1 (6 bases). V dropped 0 bases and J dropped 4 bases, with 12 bases sitting between them. The length of the CDR3 is 15 residues. Per germline, CDR1 SEHNR and CDR2 FQNEAQ (reference sequence). The CDR3 protein is CASSLAGTPRETQYF. CDR3 sequence (DNA): TGTGCCAGCAGCTTAGCGGGGACACCCCGAGAGACCCAGTACTTC.

The chain is built from TRBV6-5 and TRBJ2-6; D gene ambiguous. The CDR3 runs 15 residues. V was cut by 2 bases and J by 0 bases, with 5 bases left in between. Looked up from germline, CDR1 is MNHEY and CDR2 is SVGAGI. Here the CDR3 reads CASSYEDSGANVLTF. CDR3 nucleotide sequence: TGTGCCAGCAGTTACGAGGACTCTGGGGCCAACGTCCTGACTTTC.

The V call is TRBV2, the J call TRBJ2-3, with TRBD1 matching 8 bases. CDR1 and CDR2 from the germline V gene are SNHLY and FYNNEI. V shed 7 bases, J shed 3 bases, and the junction held 12 bases outside the gene matches. The CDR3 extends over 16 amino acids. For the CDR3, the DNA is TGTGCCAGCACCCAGCTAGGACAGGGTGTGACAGATACGCAGTATTTT. This encodes CASTQLGQGVTDTQYF.

The V and J genes are TRBV28 and TRBJ2-7; 9 nucleotides agree with TRBD1. The germline V gene encodes CDR1 MDHEN and CDR2 SYDVKM. This CDR3 is built from 14 residues. Trimming at V came to 3 bases and at J to 5 bases, leaving 5 bases not matched to a gene. CDR3 coding DNA: TGTGCCAGCAGTTTGGTACAGGGGGCGGACGAGCAGTACTTC. It specifies CASSLVQGADEQYF.

About this clone: At one end the junction does not follow the germline gene, possibly because of a read error. The J gene is TRBJ1-1, the V gene TRBV7-9; no reliable D call. From germline, CDR1 is SEHNR and CDR2 FQNEAQ (reference sequence). This CDR3 has 12 residues. DNA for the CDR3: TGTTCCAGCCCGACCCTGAGGGCTGAAGCTTTCTTT. Its protein is CSSPTLRAEAFF. The full variable domain, rest sourced from reference TRBV7-9 and TRBJ1-1, is DTGVSQNPRHKITKRGQNVTFRCDPISEHNRLYWYRQTLGQGPEFLTYFQNEAQLEKSRLLSDRFSAERPKGSFSTLEIQRTEQGDSAMYLCSSPTLRAEAFFGQGTRLTVV.

In nucleotides, the CDR3 is TGCGCCACCGGGACAGACCCTAACTATGGCTACACCTTC. Protein sequence: CATGTDPNYGYTF. V gene TRBV5-1 combines with J gene TRBJ1-2; 7 nucleotides align to TRBD1. Germline lookup yields CDR1 SGHRS and CDR2 YFSETQ. This CDR3 contains 13 residues. The V and J ends lost 9 bases and 0 bases, in that order; junction bases with no gene match: 5.

The chain combines TRBV5-6 with TRBJ1-2, with D perhaps matching TRBD1 (6 bases). Germline V CDR1 and CDR2: SGHDT, YYEEEE. V was trimmed by 2 bases and J by 5 bases, leaving 16 bases between them. The CDR3 is made up of 15 amino acids. The CDR3 DNA reads TGTGCCAGCAGCTTTTATATGACAGGAGCTTATGGCTACACCTTC. Protein sequence: CASSFYMTGAYGYTF.

This rearrangement joins TRBV9 to TRBJ2-1; TRBD2 aligns across 8 bases. CDR3 length: 19 amino acids. V shed 0 bases, J shed 3 bases, and the junction held 14 bases outside the gene matches. Germline assignment: CDR1 SGDLS and CDR2 YYNGEE. CDR3 DNA sequence: TGTGCCAGCAGCGTAGAAATGGGATTCAGCGGGAGTCGCTACAATGAGCAGTTCTTC. It is translated as CASSVEMGFSGSRYNEQFF.

About this clone itself: The sample has other DNA sequences that encode this CDR3 too. The rearrangement uses TRBV6-4 and TRBJ2-1; 7 bases are shared with TRBD1. This CDR3 is 15 amino acids long. CDR1 and CDR2 (germline): MRHNA, SNTAGT. The ends lost 6 bases at V and 0 bases at J; junction bases unmatched: 5. CDR3 coding DNA: TGTGCCAGCAGGGAGTCAGGGGGCTCCTACAATGAGCAGTTCTTC. Amino acid sequence: CASRESGGSYNEQFF.

The chain combines TRBV10-3 with TRBJ2-5; tentatively, D is TRBD2 (7 bases). Trimming removed 5 bases at V and 2 bases at J, with 9 bases between. CDR3 size: 13 residues. The germline gives CDR1 ENHRY, CDR2 SYGVKD. The CDR3 loop reads CAISRGGQETQYF. In nucleotides, the CDR3 is TGTGCCATCAGTAGGGGGGGTCAAGAGACCCAGTACTTC.

The table lists this clone with a count of one. V usage is TRBV11-3 and J usage is TRBJ2-1, with 7 bases fitting TRBD1. This CDR3 is built from 15 residues. V trimming: 1 base; J trimming: 5 bases; junction bases outside the gene matches: 5. Germline V gene data show CDR1 as SGHNT and CDR2 as YENEEA. The CDR3 nucleotides are TGTGCCAGCAGCTTAGCGGGACAGAAGAACAATGAGCAGTTCTTC. Amino acids: CASSLAGQKNNEQFF.